Following are 9 T cell receptor beta chains from one sample sequenced in a study of cytomegalovirus exposure and HLA in healthy donors. The PCR had 60 Vbeta and 13 Jbeta primers. The method was immunoSEQ multiplex PCR; TCRdb's version includes in-frame clones alone and lacks a portion of them. Among 73,000 or so clones listed, around 78% were seen once. The sequenced sample was PBMCs. The receptors here all came from a man aged 50-59 years in good health and CMV-seronegative.

This clone was seen a handful of times. V gene TRBV30 combines with J gene TRBJ1-2; 8 bases are a match to TRBD1. Trimming removed 2 bases from V and 7 bases from J; junction bases left unmatched: 15. The CDR3 spans 16 residues. The germline V gene has CDR1 GTSNPN and CDR2 SVGIG (reference sequence). CDR3 residues: CAWSTSPRTGFPGYTF. In DNA form, the CDR3 reads TGTGCCTGGAGTACATCACCGAGGACAGGGTTTCCTGGCTACACCTTC.

The rearrangement uses TRBV5-1 and TRBJ1-4; TRBD1 is a possible D gene (5 bases). The V gene's germline CDR1 is SGHRS and CDR2 YFSETQ. Trimming stripped 2 bases from V and 4 bases from J, with 9 bases between. The length of the CDR3 is 14 residues. CDR3 nucleotide sequence: TGCGCCAGCAGCTTCAGGGAGGGTAATGAAAAACTGTTTTTT. This encodes CASSFREGNEKLFF.

J is TRBJ1-2 and V is TRBV18; no firm D call. The CDR3 is 13 residues long. CDR1 and CDR2 (germline): KGHSH, LQKENI. V gave up 5 bases and J gave up 7 bases, with 14 bases separating them. DNA for the CDR3: TGTGCCAGCTCAGACAACAGACCAGGTGGCTACACCTTC. It encodes CASSDNRPGGYTF.

The gene calls are TRBV11-2 and TRBJ2-7; D is ambiguous. This CDR3 is 13 amino acids long. V lost 5 bases, J lost 1 base, and 9 bases lay in between. Looked up from germline, CDR1 is SGHAT and CDR2 is FQNNGV. CDR3 loop: CASSALESYEQYF. CDR3 DNA sequence: TGTGCCAGCAGCGCCTTAGAGTCCTACGAGCAGTACTTC. Based on the CDR3 plus reference TRBV11-2 and TRBJ2-7, the full variable domain is EAGVAQSPRYKIIEKRQSVAFWCNPISGHATLYWYQQILGQGPKLLIQFQNNGVVDDSQLPKDRFSAERLKGVDSTLKIQPAKLEDSAVYLCASSALESYEQYFGPGTRLTVT.

Remarks on this clone: This sample also contains other DNA sequences that code for the same CDR3. The V and J genes are TRBV5-6 and TRBJ1-1; D call uncertain. The CDR3 length is 15 residues. V was clipped by 3 bases and J by 2 bases, with 14 bases between them. Looked up from germline, CDR1 is SGHDT and CDR2 is YYEEEE. CDR3 in DNA: TGTGCCAGCAGCTCGGGTCTTGTTGGAAACACTGAAGCTTTCTTT. It specifies CASSSGLVGNTEAFF. Supplemented by reference TRBV5-6 and TRBJ1-1, the full variable domain reads DAGVTQSPTHLIKTRGQQVTLRCSPKSGHDTVSWYQQALGQGPQFIFQYYEEEERQRGNFPDRFSGHQFPNYSSELNVNALLLGDSALYLCASSSGLVGNTEAFFGQGTRLTVV.

V usage is TRBV4-2 and J usage is TRBJ1-3; 8 nucleotides agree with TRBD1. In germline, CDR1 is LGHNA, CDR2 YNFKEQ. The V gene end was trimmed by 3 bases and the J gene end by 8 bases; junction bases not matched to a gene: 6. CDR3 length: 14 residues. The CDR3 DNA sequence: TGTGCCAGCAGCCATGCAGGACAGGGAGACACCATATATTTT. Its protein is CASSHAGQGDTIYF.

The V gene is TRBV18, the J gene TRBJ1-1, with D maybe TRBD1 (5 bases). The germline gives CDR1 KGHSH, CDR2 LQKENI. V was pared by 6 bases and J by 1 base, with 9 bases between. CDR3 length: 13 amino acids. As DNA, the CDR3 is TGTGCCAGCTCTTGGGGGGAGAACACTGAAGCTTTCTTT. Amino acid sequence: CASSWGENTEAFF.

The chain uses TRBV6-5 and TRBJ2-7, with 8 positions matching TRBD1. Germline-derived CDR1 and CDR2 are MNHEY and SVGAGI. The trim removed 11 bases at V and 13 bases at J, leaving 19 bases unmatched. This CDR3 is built from 13 residues. The DNA of the CDR3 is TGTGCCGTAAGGGGGGCAGGGGGCGCATCGGAATACTTC. It specifies CAVRGAGGASEYF.

The rearrangement joins TRBV5-1 to TRBJ1-4; 8 bases are a match to TRBD1. This CDR3 is built from 16 residues. V was pared by 5 bases and J by 0 bases, with 6 bases of the junction left unmatched. CDR1 is SGHRS, CDR2 YFSETQ, per germline. The CDR3 DNA follows: TGCGCCAGCAGGTCAGGACAGGGTTCAACTAATGAAAAACTGTTTTTT. This translates into CASRSGQGSTNEKLFF.